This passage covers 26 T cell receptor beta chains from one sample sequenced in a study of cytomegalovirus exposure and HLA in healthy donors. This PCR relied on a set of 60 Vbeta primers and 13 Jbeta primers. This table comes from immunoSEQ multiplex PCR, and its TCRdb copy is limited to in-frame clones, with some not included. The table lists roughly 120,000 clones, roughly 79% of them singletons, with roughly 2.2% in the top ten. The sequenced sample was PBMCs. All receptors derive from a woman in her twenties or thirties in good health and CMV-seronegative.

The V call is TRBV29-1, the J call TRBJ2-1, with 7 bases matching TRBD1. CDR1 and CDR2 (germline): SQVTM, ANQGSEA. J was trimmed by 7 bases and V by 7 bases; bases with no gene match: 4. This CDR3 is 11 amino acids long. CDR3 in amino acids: CSGNRGNEQFF. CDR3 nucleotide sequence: TGCAGCGGAAACAGGGGTAATGAGCAGTTCTTC.

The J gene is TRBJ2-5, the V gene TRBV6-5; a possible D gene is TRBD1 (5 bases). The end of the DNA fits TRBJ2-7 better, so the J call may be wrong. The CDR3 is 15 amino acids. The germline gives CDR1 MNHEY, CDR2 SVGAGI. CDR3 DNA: TGTGCCAGCAGTGTGCGGTCGGGCACAGGCTACGAGCAGTACTTC. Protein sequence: CASSVRSGTGYEQYF.

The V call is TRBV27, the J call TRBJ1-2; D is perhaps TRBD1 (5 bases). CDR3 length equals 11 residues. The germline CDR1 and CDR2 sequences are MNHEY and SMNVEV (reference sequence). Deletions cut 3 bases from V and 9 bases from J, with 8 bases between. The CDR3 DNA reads TGTGCCAGCAGTTTTCAGGGAAGCTACACCTTC. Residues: CASSFQGSYTF.

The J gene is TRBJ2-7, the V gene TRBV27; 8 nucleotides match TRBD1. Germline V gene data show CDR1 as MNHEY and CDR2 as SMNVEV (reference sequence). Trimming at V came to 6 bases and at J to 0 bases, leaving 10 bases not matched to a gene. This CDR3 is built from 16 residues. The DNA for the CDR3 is TGTGCCAGCAGCCCCGACGGGACAGGTCTCTCCTACGAGCAGTACTTC. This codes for CASSPDGTGLSYEQYF.

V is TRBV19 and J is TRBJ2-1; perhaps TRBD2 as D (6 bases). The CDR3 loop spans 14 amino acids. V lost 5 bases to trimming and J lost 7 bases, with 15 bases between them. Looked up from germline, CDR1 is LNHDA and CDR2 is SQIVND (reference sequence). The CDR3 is CASSGRGKANEQFF. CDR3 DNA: TGTGCCAGTAGTGGTCGCGGGAAGGCGAATGAGCAGTTCTTC.

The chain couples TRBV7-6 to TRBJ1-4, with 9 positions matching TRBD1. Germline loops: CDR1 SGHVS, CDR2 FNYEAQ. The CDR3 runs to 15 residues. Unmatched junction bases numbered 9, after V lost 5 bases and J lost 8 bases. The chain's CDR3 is CASSPQGAKGEKLFF. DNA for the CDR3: TGTGCCAGCAGCCCACAGGGGGCCAAGGGGGAAAAACTGTTTTTT.

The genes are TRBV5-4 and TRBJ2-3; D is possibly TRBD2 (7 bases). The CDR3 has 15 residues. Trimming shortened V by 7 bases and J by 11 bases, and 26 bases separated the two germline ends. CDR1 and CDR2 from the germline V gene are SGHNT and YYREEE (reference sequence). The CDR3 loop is CASSTGAAQRGGQYF. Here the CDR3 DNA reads TGTGCCAGCTCAACGGGGGCGGCACAGAGGGGGGGGCAGTATTTT.

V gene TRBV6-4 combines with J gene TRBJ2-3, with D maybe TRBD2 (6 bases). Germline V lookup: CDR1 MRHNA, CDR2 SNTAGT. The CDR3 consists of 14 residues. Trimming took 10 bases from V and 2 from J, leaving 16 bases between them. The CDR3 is CATSLAVNTDTQYF. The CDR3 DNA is TGTGCCACCTCACTAGCCGTCAACACAGATACGCAGTATTTT.

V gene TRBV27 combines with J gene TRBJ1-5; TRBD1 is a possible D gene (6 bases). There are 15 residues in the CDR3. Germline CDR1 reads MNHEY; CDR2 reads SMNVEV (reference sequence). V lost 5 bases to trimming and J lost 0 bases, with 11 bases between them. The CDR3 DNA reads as TGTGCCAGCAGTCCTGGACAGAATAGCAATCAGCCCCAGCATTTT. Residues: CASSPGQNSNQPQHF.

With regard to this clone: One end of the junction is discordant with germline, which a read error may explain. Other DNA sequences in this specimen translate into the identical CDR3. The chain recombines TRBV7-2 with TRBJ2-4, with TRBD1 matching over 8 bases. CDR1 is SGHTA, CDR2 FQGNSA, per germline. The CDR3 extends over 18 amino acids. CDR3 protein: CASSPNSGQGITKNIQYF. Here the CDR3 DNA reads TGTGCCAGCAGCCCTAACTCCGGACAGGGCATTACCAAAAACATTCAATACTTC.

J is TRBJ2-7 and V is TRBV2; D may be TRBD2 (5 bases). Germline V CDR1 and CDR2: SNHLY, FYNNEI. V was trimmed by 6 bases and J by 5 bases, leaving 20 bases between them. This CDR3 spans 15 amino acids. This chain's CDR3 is CASRARVLVSHEQYF. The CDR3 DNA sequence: TGTGCCAGCAGGGCGCGCGTACTAGTATCCCACGAGCAGTACTTC.

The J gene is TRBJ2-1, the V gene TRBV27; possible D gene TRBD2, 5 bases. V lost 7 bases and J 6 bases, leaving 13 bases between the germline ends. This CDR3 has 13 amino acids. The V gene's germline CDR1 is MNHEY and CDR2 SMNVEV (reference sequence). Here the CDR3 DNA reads TGTGCCAGCACCGGAGAGAGGGTCAATGAGCAGTTCTTC. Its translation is CASTGERVNEQFF.

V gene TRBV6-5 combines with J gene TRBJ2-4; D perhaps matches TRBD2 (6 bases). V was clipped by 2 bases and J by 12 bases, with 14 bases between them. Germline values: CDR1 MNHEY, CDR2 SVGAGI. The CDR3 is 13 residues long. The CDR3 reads CASSYADYADQYF. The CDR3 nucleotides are TGTGCCAGCAGTTACGCGGACTACGCCGATCAGTACTTC.

CDR3 DNA sequence: TGCGCCATCCGACTAGTTCCCTACAATGAGCAGTTCTTC. Its protein product is CAIRLVPYNEQFF. The V call is TRBV10-1, the J call TRBJ2-1, with a tentative D call TRBD2 (6 bases). The CDR3 extends over 13 amino acids. Germline V gene lookup returns CDR1 WNHNN and CDR2 SYGVQD (reference sequence). V was pared by 10 bases and J by 2 bases, with 12 bases between.

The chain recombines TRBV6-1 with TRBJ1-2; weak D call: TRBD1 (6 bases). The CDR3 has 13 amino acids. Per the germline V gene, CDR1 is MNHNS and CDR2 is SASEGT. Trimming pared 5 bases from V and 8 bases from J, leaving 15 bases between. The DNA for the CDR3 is TGTGCCAGCAGTACTGTAACAGGGTACGGCTACACCTTC. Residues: CASSTVTGYGYTF.

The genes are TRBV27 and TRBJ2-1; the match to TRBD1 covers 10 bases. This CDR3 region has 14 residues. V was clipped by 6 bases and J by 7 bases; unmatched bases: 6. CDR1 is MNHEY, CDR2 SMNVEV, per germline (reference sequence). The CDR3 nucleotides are TGTGCCAGCAGCCGGGACAGGGGTAGTAATGAGCAGTTCTTC. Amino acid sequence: CASSRDRGSNEQFF.

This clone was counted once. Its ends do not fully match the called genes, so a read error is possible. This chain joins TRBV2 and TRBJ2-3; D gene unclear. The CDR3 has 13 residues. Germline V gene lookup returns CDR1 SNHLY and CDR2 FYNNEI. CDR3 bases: TGTGCCGGCAGTGGGTCTCCACAAGATACGCAGTATTTT. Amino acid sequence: CAGSGSPQDTQYF.

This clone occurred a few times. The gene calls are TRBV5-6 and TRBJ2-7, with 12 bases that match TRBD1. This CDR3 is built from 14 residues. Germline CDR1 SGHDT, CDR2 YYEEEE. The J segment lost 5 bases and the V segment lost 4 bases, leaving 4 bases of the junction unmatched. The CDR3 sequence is CASSARDRGHEQYF. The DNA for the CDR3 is TGTGCCAGCAGCGCCCGGGACAGGGGGCACGAGCAGTACTTC.

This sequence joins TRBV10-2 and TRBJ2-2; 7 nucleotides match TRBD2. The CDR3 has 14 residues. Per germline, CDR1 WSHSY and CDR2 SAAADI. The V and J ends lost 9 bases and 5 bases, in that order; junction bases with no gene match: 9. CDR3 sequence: CASRAGAETGELFF. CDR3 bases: TGCGCCAGTAGGGCGGGAGCAGAAACCGGGGAGCTGTTTTTT.

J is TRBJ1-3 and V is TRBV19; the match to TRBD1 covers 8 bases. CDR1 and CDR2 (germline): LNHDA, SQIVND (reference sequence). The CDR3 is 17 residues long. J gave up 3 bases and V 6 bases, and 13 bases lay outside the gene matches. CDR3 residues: CASRLRATGTGGNTIYF. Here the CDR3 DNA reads TGTGCCAGTAGGTTAAGAGCCACCGGGACAGGTGGAAACACCATATATTTT.

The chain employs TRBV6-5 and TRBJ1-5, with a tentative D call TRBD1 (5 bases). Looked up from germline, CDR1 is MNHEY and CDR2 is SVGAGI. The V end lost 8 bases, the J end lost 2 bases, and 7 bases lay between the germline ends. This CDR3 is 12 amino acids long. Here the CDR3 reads CASAGGNQPQHF. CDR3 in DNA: TGTGCCAGCGCGGGGGGCAATCAGCCCCAGCATTTT.

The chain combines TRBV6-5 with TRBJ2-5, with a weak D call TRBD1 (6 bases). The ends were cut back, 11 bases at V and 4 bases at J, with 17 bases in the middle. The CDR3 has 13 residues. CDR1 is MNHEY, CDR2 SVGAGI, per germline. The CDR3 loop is CASTNRERETQYF. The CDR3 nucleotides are TGTGCCTCTACTAACAGGGAGCGAGAGACCCAGTACTTC.

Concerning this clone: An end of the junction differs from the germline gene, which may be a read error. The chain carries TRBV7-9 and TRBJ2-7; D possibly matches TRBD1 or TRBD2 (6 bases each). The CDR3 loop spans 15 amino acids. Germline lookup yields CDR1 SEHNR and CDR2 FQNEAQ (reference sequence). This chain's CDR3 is CSSSLGGGVDHEQYF. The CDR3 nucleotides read TGTTCCAGCAGCTTAGGAGGGGGAGTGGACCACGAGCAGTACTTC.

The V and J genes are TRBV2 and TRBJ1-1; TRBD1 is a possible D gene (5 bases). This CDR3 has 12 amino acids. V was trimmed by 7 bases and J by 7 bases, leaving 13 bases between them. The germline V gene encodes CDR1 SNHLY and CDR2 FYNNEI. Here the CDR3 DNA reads TGTGCCAGCAACGGGGGACCATTTGAAGCTTTCTTT. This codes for CASNGGPFEAFF.

The CDR3 protein is CASSLTLGDNGYTF. In nucleotides, the CDR3 is TGTGCCAGCAGTTTAACCCTGGGAGATAATGGCTACACCTTC. V usage is TRBV28 and J usage is TRBJ1-2; D call uncertain. Trimming took off 2 bases at V and 6 bases at J, with 13 bases between the two ends. The CDR3 extends over 14 amino acids. Germline V gene sequence: CDR1 MDHEN, CDR2 SYDVKM.

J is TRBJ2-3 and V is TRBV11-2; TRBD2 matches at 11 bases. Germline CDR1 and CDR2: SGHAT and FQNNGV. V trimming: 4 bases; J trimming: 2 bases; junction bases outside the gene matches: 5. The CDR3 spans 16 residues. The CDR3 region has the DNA TGTGCCAGCAGCTGGGGACTAGCGGAACACACAGATACGCAGTATTTT. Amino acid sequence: CASSWGLAEHTDTQYF.